A selection of T cell receptor beta chains follows, all from one sample in a study of cytomegalovirus exposure and HLA in healthy donors. Clones were read by immunoSEQ multiplex PCR, and TCRdb kept only the in-frame ones, dropping some. The table shows around 190,000 clones, with roughly 84% occurring only once. The sequencing input was PBMCs. These receptors all stem from a girl aged 2-9 years in good health and CMV-seropositive. Each CDR3 is given with its conserved first and last residue. D genes are given only for firm matches. Some rows mark clone size as missing; the rest say once, few, many or name a class of expanded clone.

TRBJ2-7 | NA | TRBV15 | TRBD2 | TGTGCCACCAGCAGAGCACTAGCGGGAGGGGACGAGCAGTACTTC | CATSRALAGGDEQYF
TRBJ2-5 | NA | TRBV29-1 | TRBD1 | TGCAGCGTAACTCAGGGGGCAAGGAGGGCCGGGGAGACCCAGTACTTC | CSVTQGARRAGETQYF
TRBJ2-6 | NA | TRBV9 | TRBD1 | TGTGCCAGCAGCGTTTGGCAGGGGGATCATCGCGGGGCCAACGTCCTGACTTTC | CASSVWQGDHRGANVLTF
TRBJ2-3 | NA | TRBV13 | NA | TGTGCCAGCAGCTTAGAGTGGCGGGGAGATACGCAGTATTTT | CASSLEWRGDTQYF
TRBJ1-5 | once | TRBV5-1 | NA | TGCGCCAGCAGCTTGGACGGGAGGATAGGCAATCAGCCCCAGCATTTT | CASSLDGRIGNQPQHF
TRBJ1-6 | NA | TRBV6-6 | NA | TGTGCCAGCAGTTACTCGAAAGATGGAGGTTCACCCCTCCACTTT | CASSYSKDGGSPLHF
TRBJ1-1 | NA | TRBV25-1 | TRBD1 | TGTGCCAGCAGTAAGCAGGGGGAATGGGTAGAAGCTTTCTTT | CASSKQGEWVEAFF
TRBJ2-1 | NA | TRBV6-4 | TRBD2 | TGTGCCCCCCCTCGGGCTAGCGGGACCAACGATGAGCAGTTCTTC | CAPPRASGTNDEQFF
TRBJ1-3 | NA | TRBV10-2 | NA | TGCGCCAGCAGTGAGAACGTAGCGATCGGAAACACCATATATTTT | CASSENVAIGNTIYF
TRBJ2-7 | NA | TRBV10-2 | TRBD1 | TGCGCCAGCAGTGAGCTACAGGGGGCGCTTCCCTACGAGCAGTACTTC | CASSELQGALPYEQYF
TRBJ2-7 | NA | TRBV5-1 | NA | TGCGCCAGCAGCTTGGACGGAGCCTACGAGCAGTACTTC | CASSLDGAYEQYF
TRBJ2-7 | NA | TRBV2 | TRBD2 | TGTGCCAGCGTTAGCGGGACATCCTACGAGCAGTACTTC | CASVSGTSYEQYF
TRBJ2-7 | NA | TRBV5-6 | NA | TGTGCCACCCGAAACGGTGGCAGGGCCTACGAGCAGTACTTC | CATRNGGRAYEQYF
TRBJ2-1 | NA | TRBV5-6 | TRBD2 | TGTGCCAGCAGCTTGGCCTCGGGGAGGGCCAATGAGCAGTTCTTC | CASSLASGRANEQFF
TRBJ1-1 | NA | TRBV19 | NA | TGTGCCAGTAGTATGGTCGGGACTGAAGCTTTCTTT | CASSMVGTEAFF
TRBJ2-7 | NA | TRBV28 | NA | TGTGCCAGCAGCCCACCTCCAGGGGTGTACGAGCAGTACTTC | CASSPPPGVYEQYF
TRBJ2-7 | once | TRBV30 | TRBD1 | TGTGCCTGGAGCAGGACAGGGTTTAACGAGCAGTACTTC | CAWSRTGFNEQYF
TRBJ2-7 | NA | TRBV19 | NA | TGTGCCAGTAGTGCTACTCAACAGGGGAGGTCCTACGAGCAGTACTTC | CASSATQQGRSYEQYF
TRBJ1-5 | NA | TRBV6-1 | NA | TGTGCCAGCCCCGCCTCGAGCCGCAATCAGCCCCAGCATTTT | CASPASSRNQPQHF
TRBJ2-5 | NA | TRBV6-5 | NA | TGTGCCAGCAGGTCTAGCGACCAAGAGACCCAGTACTTC | CASRSSDQETQYF
TRBJ2-7 | NA | TRBV6-1 | NA | TGTGCCAGCAGTGGAGGATGGGGCCCCTACGAGCAGTACTTC | CASSGGWGPYEQYF
TRBJ1-2 | NA | TRBV29-1 | TRBD1 | TGCAGCGTTGGACAGGGTCTTAGCTATGGCTACACCTTC | CSVGQGLSYGYTF
TRBJ1-5 | NA | TRBV5-4 | NA | TGTGCCAGCAGCTTGGACTTAGCCCGACATCAGCCCCAGCATTTT | CASSLDLARHQPQHF
TRBJ2-2 | NA | TRBV19 | NA | TGTGCCAGTAGTATGCGGCAGGGGAGTACCGGGGAGCTGTTTTTT | CASSMRQGSTGELFF
TRBJ2-2 | NA | TRBV5-1 | NA | TGCGCCAGCAGCTTGGCCGTCGCAGGCACCGGGGAGCTGTTTTTT | CASSLAVAGTGELFF
TRBJ2-7 | NA | TRBV27 | TRBD2 | TGTGCCAGCAGTTTCCTAACCGCGGGAGGGGGCGAGCAGTACTTC | CASSFLTAGGGEQYF
TRBJ1-3 | once | TRBV5-1 | NA | TGCGCCAGCAGCGCCGGCCGGGGAACCATATATTTT | CASSAGRGTIYF
TRBJ1-1 | NA | TRBV6-1 | NA | TGTGCCAGCAGTCCAGGGAGGACTGAAGCTTTCTTT | CASSPGRTEAFF
TRBJ1-1 | few | TRBV6-5 | NA | TGTGCCAGCAGCCTTTCAGGAGGATCCAACACTGAAGCTTTCTTT | CASSLSGGSNTEAFF
TRBJ2-7 | NA | TRBV28 | TRBD2 | TGTGCCACAGCTCGGGAGGCTACCTACGAGCAGTACTTC | CATAREATYEQYF
TRBJ2-1 | NA | TRBV27 | TRBD2 | TGTGCCAGCAGTTTGGGACTAGCGGGGAATGAGCAGTTCTTC | CASSLGLAGNEQFF
TRBJ2-1 | NA | TRBV5-1 | NA | TGCGCCAGCAGCTCCTCTGGCGGCGCTGGAGCTTACAATGAGCAGTTCTTC | CASSSSGGAGAYNEQFF
TRBJ1-5 | few | TRBV30 | NA | TGTGCCTGGAGTTGGGGAGTTAATCAGCCCCAGCATTTT | CAWSWGVNQPQHF
TRBJ1-1 | NA | TRBV29-1 | NA | TGCAGCGTTTTAAGGACTGATGTGAACACTGAAGCTTTCTTT | CSVLRTDVNTEAFF
TRBJ1-1 | NA | TRBV5-1 | TRBD1 | TGCGCCAGCTCCTCTGGGGACAGGGTCACTGAAGCTTTCTTT | CASSSGDRVTEAFF
TRBJ1-1 | few | TRBV5-4 | NA | TGTGCCAGCAGCTCCAACAGGGAAACTGAAGCTTTCTTT | CASSSNRETEAFF
TRBJ1-6 | NA | TRBV19 | NA | TGTGCCAGTAGTATAGCGAGGAGCTCCTATAATTCACCCCTCCACTTT | CASSIARSSYNSPLHF
TRBJ2-6 | NA | TRBV7-8 | NA | TGTGCCAGCAGCTTAGATCAGGGGACGTTGGCCAACGTCCTGACTTTC | CASSLDQGTLANVLTF
TRBJ1-6 | NA | TRBV18 | NA | TGTGCCAGCTCTCCCGACAGAGCTAATTCACCCCTCCACTTT | CASSPDRANSPLHF
TRBJ1-1 | NA | TRBV2 | NA | TGTGCCAGCATCAAGGGGATGAACACTGAAGCTTTCTTT | CASIKGMNTEAFF
TRBJ2-3 | NA | TRBV5-1 | TRBD1 | TGCGCCAGCAGCTTGGCCCGGCAGGGGGCGTTGTATTTT | CASSLARQGALYF
TRBJ1-1 | NA | TRBV29-1 | TRBD1 | TGCAGCGCGTCGGACAGGGAGCCTGAAGCTTTCTTT | CSASDREPEAFF